This T cell receptor (beta chain) was retrieved from a study of OX40 agonist ivuxolimab in advanced cancers. TCRdb's copy holds only in-frame clones and misses some; the assay was immunoSEQ multiplex PCR. The table has 77,000 or so clones, around 87% seen once. This sequence originates from an adult with an advanced solid tumor such as melanoma, head and neck, liver or kidney cancer. Here the sequenced sample was CD4+ or CD8+ T cells sorted from blood, taken in a trial of the OX40 agonist ivuxolimab.

The CDR3 protein is CASSRATTNTEAFF. In DNA form, the CDR3 reads TGTGCCAGCAGTCGGGCCACGACGAACACTGAAGCTTTCTTT. The chain uses TRBV6-6 and TRBJ1-1; D is uncertain. The V and J ends lost 5 bases and 1 base respectively, with 11 bases between them. The CDR3 runs 14 residues. The germline V gene has CDR1 MNHNY and CDR2 SVGAGI (reference sequence).